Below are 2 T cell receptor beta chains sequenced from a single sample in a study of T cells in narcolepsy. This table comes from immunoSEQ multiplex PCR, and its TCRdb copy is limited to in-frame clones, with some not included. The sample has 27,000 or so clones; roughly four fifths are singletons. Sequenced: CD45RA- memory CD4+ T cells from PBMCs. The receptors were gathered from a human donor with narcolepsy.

CDR3: CASSGRLSYEQYF. The CDR3 nucleotides are TGTGCCAGCAGTGGTCGACTATCCTACGAGCAGTACTTC. This chain joins TRBV2 and TRBJ2-7; D may be TRBD2 (5 bases). CDR3 size: 13 residues. Germline V gene lookup returns CDR1 SNHLY and CDR2 FYNNEI. Trimming took 4 bases from V and 1 from J, leaving 8 bases between them.

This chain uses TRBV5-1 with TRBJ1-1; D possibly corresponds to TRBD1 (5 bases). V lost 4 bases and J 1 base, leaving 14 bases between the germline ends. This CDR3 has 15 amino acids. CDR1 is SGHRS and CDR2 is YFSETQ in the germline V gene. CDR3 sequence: CASSARRGSNTEAFF. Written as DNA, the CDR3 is TGCGCCAGCAGCGCCAGACGGGGGTCGAACACTGAAGCTTTCTTT.